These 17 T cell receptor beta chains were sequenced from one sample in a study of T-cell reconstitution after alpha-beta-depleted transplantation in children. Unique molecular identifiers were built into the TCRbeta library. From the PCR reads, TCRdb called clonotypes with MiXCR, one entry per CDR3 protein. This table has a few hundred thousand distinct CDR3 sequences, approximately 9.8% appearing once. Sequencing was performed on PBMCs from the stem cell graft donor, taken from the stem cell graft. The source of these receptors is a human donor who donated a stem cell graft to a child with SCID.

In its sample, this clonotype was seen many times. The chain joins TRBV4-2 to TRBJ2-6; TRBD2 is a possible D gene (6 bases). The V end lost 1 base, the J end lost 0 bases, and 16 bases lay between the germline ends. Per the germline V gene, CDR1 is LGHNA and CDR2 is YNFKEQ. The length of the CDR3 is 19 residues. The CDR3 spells CASSQVLGGEDSGANVLTF. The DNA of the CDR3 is TGTGCCAGCAGCCAAGTCCTCGGCGGGGAGGACTCTGGGGCCAACGTCCTGACTTTC.

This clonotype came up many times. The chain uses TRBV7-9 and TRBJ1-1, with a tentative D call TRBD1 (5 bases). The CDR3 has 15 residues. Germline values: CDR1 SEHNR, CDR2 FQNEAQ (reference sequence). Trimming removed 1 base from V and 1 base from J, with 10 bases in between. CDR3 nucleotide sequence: TGTGCCAGCAGCTTAGTTTGGGGCTGGAACACTGAAGCTTTCTTT. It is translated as CASSLVWGWNTEAFF.

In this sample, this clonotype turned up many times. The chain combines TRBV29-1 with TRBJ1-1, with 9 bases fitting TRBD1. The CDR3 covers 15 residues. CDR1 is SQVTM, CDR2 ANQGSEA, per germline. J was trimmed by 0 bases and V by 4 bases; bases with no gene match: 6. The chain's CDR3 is CSVGGGTGMNTEAFF. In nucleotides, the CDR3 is TGCAGCGTTGGGGGAGGGACAGGGATGAACACTGAAGCTTTCTTT.

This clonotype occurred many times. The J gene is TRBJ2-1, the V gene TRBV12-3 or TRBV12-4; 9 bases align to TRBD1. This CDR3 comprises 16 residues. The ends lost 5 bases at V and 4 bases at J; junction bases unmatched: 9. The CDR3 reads CASSPSYRGRYNEQFF. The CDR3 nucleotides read TGTGCCAGCAGTCCAAGTTACAGGGGGCGTTACAATGAGCAGTTCTTC.

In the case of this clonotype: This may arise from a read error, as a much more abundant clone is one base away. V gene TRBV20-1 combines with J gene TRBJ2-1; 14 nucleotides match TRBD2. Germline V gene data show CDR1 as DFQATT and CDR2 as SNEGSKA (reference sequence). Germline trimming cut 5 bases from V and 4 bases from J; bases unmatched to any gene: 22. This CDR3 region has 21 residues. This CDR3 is CSAGGTSGLAGGLIQYNEQFF. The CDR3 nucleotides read TGCAGTGCTGGGGGCACCTCTGGACTAGCGGGGGGACTTATACAATACAATGAGCAGTTCTTC.

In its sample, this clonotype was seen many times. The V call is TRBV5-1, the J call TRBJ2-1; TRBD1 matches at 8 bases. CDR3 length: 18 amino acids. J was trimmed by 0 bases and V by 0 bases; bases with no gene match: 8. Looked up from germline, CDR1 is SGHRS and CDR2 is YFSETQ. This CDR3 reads CASSLADRGPSSYNEQFF. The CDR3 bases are TGCGCCAGCAGCTTGGCAGACAGGGGACCTAGCTCCTACAATGAGCAGTTCTTC.

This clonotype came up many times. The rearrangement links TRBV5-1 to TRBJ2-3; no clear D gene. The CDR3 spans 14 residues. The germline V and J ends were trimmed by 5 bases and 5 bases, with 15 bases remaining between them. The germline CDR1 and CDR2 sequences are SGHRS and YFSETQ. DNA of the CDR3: TGCGCCAGCAGTGCTGCCAGCGTGGGAGATACGCAGTATTTT. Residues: CASSAASVGDTQYF.

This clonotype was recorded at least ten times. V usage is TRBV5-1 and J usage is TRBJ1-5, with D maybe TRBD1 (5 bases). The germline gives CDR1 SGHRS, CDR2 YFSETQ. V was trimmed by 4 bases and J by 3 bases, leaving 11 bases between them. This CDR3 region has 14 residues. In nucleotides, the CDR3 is TGCGCCAGCAGCCACGAAGGACACAATCAGCCCCAGCATTTT. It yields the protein CASSHEGHNQPQHF.

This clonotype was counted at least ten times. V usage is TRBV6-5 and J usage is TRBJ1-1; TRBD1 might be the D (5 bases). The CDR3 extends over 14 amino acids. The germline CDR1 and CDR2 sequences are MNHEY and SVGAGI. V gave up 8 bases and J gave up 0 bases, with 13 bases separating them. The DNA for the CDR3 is TGTGCCAGCTGCCCCCCCAGGGTGAACACTGAAGCTTTCTTT. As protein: CASCPPRVNTEAFF.

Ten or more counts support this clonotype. CDR3 bases: TGTGCCAGCAGCTTACGGAGTGGGGGTGGAGAGACCCAGTACTTC. It specifies CASSLRSGGGETQYF. The rearrangement uses TRBV7-2 and TRBJ2-5; D may match TRBD1 or TRBD2 (5 bases each). The germline V and J ends were trimmed by 2 bases and 4 bases, with 14 bases remaining between them. Germline V gene data show CDR1 as SGHTA and CDR2 as FQGNSA. The CDR3 length is 15 residues.

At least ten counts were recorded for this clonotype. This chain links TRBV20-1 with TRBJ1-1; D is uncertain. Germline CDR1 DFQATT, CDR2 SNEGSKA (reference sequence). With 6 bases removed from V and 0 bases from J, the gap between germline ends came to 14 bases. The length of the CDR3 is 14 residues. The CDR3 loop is CSASYGRVNTEAFF. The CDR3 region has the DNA TGCAGTGCGTCATACGGGAGGGTGAACACTGAAGCTTTCTTT.

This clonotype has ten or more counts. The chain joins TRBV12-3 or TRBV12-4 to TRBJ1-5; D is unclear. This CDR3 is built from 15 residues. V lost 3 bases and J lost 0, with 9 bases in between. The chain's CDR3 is CASSFTANSNQPQHF. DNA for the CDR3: TGTGCCAGCAGTTTCACTGCAAATAGCAATCAGCCCCAGCATTTT.

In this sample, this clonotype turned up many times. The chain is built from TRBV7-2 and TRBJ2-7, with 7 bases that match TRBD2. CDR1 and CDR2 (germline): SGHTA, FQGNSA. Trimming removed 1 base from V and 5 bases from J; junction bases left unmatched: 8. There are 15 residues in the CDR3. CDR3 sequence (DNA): TGTGCCAGCAGCTTAGTATCTGGGGAGGGCCACGAGCAGTACTTC. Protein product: CASSLVSGEGHEQYF.

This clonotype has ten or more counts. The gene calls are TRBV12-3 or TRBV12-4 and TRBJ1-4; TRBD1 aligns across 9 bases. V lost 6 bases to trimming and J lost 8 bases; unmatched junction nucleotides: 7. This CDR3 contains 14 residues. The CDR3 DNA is TGTGCCAGCAGATCCGGGACAGGGATCGAAAAACTGTTTTTT. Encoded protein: CASRSGTGIEKLFF.

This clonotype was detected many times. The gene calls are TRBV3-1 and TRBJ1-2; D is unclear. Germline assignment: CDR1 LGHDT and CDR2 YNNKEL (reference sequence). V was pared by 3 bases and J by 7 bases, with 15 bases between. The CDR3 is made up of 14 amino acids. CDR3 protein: CASSQSEVGGGYTF. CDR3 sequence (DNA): TGTGCCAGCAGCCAGAGTGAAGTGGGCGGTGGCTACACCTTC.

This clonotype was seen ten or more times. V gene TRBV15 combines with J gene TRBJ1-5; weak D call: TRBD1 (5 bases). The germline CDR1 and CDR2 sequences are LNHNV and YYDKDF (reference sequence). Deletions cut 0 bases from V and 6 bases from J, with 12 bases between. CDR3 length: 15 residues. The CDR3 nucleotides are TGTGCCACCAGCAGAGACCGACTGAGGGGTCAGCCCCAGCATTTT. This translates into CATSRDRLRGQPQHF.

CDR3 nucleotides: TGCAGCGGTCGACTAGCGTCAGATACGCAGTATTTT. Amino acid sequence: CSGRLASDTQYF. The chain combines TRBV29-1 with TRBJ2-3; 8 bases map to TRBD2. V lost 7 bases, J lost 4 bases, and 4 bases stayed unmatched. This CDR3 has 12 residues. CDR1 SQVTM and CDR2 ANQGSEA come from the germline V gene.